This TCR beta chain was identified in a study of immune evolution from preneoplasia to lung adenocarcinoma. Study-level findings and limits: Clonality was highest in normal lung, lower in later-stage lesions apparently.

Here immunoSEQ multiplex PCR was the method, and the copy in TCRdb shows in-frame clones only, minus some. The table records roughly 13,000 clones, around 80% of them present only once. Trimming removed 1 base at V and 3 bases at J, with 6 bases between. The germline CDR1 and CDR2 sequences are LNHDA and SQIVND (reference sequence). CDR3 length equals 14 residues. For this clone: What it binds is unknown.

This sequence originates from a person aged 70 to 79 with lung adenocarcinoma. The specimen sequenced was FFPE minimally invasive lung adenocarcinoma tissue. The chain recombines TRBV19 with TRBJ2-2, with a possible D match to TRBD1 (6 bases). The CDR3 DNA reads as TGTGCCAGTAGTATAGGACAGGACACCGGGGAGCTGTTTTTT. Residues: CASSIGQDTGELFF. Full variable domain (rest looked up from reference TRBV19 and TRBJ2-2): DGGITQSPKYLFRKEGQNVTLSCEQNLNHDAMYWYRQDPGQGLRLIYYSQIVNDFQKGDIAEGYSVSREKKESFPLTVTSAQKNPTAFYLCASSIGQDTGELFFGEGSRLTVL.